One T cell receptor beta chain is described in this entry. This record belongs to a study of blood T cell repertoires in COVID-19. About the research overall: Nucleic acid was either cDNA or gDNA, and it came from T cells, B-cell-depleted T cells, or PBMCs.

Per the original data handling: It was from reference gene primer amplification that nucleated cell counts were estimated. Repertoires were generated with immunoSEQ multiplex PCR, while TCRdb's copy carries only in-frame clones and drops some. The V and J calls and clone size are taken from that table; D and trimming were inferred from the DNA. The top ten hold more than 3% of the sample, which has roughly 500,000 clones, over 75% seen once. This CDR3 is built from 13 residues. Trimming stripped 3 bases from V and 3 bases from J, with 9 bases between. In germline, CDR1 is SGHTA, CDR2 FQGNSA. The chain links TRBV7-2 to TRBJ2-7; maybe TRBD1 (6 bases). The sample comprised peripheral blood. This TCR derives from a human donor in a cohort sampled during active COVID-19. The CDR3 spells CASSFQTGYEQYF. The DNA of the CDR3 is TGTGCCAGCAGCTTTCAGACAGGCTACGAGCAGTACTTC.